These T cell receptor beta chains were read from a single sample in a study of blood T cell repertoires in COVID-19. Sequenced by immunoSEQ multiplex PCR; TCRdb stores in-frame clones only, minus some. This sample has over 350,000 clones, with 85% to 90% found just once. What was sequenced was PBMCs or T cells enriched from blood (not recorded which). These receptors came from a woman aged 18-29 years who had recovered from COVID-19. Each CDR3 is given with its conserved first and last residue. The D gene is left open where the match is weak. Expanded clones get a size class; other rows say once, few or many, or leave the size out.

CDR3aa	CDR3nt	v_gene	j_gene	abundance	d_gene
CASSSRETGIRGGYTF	TGTGCCAGCAGCTCGAGAGAGACAGGCATAAGGGGAGGCTACACCTTC	TRBV7-2	TRBJ1-2	NA	NA
CASSLVGGEAFF	TGTGCCAGCAGCTTAGTAGGGGGTGAAGCTTTCTTT	TRBV7-9	TRBJ1-1	NA	NA
CASSPAESTDTQYF	TGTGCCAGCAGCCCCGCGGAGAGCACAGATACGCAGTATTTT	TRBV4-2	TRBJ2-3	NA	NA
CASSPEDIYNEQFF	TGTGCCAGCTCACCAGAGGACATCTACAATGAGCAGTTCTTC	TRBV18	TRBJ2-1	NA	NA
CATSTGANTEAFF	TGTGCCACCAGCACAGGGGCGAACACTGAAGCTTTCTTT	TRBV10-3	TRBJ1-1	NA	TRBD1
CASSFRDRTEAFF	TGTGCCAGCAGCTTCCGGGACAGGACAGAAGCTTTCTTT	TRBV3-1/TRBV3-2	TRBJ1-1	NA	TRBD1
CASRAVGGNQPQHF	TGTGCCAGCAGGGCAGTGGGGGGAAATCAGCCCCAGCATTTT	TRBV6-5	TRBJ1-5	NA	NA
CASSPPTGPQTLHF	TGTGCCAGCTCACCGCCGACAGGGCCCCAGACCCTCCACTTT	TRBV18	TRBJ1-6	NA	TRBD1
CASSDDSEQFF	TGTGCCAGCAGTGATGACAGTGAGCAGTTCTTC	TRBV12-3/TRBV12-4	TRBJ2-1	NA	NA
CASSHFLAGAYEETQYF	TGTGCCAGCAGCCATTTTTTGGCGGGGGCCTACGAAGAGACCCAGTACTTC	TRBV3-1/TRBV3-2	TRBJ2-5	NA	NA
CASSLGGSYGYTF	TGTGCCAGCAGTTTAGGTGGCAGCTATGGCTACACCTTC	TRBV11-2	TRBJ1-2	NA	NA
CASSLVGTGLDGYTF	TGTGCCAGCAGCTTAGTGGGGACAGGGCTTGATGGCTACACCTTC	TRBV7-9	TRBJ1-2	NA	TRBD1
CASSYEEVTEAFF	TGTGCCAGCAGCTATGAGGAAGTGACTGAAGCTTTCTTT	TRBV7-9	TRBJ1-1	NA	NA
CATNDRVKGETQYF	TGTGCCACTAACGACAGGGTTAAGGGGGAGACCCAGTACTTC	TRBV5-4	TRBJ2-5	once	TRBD1
CASSPRTGPNQPQHF	TGTGCCAGCAGCCCCCGTACAGGGCCTAATCAGCCCCAGCATTTT	TRBV7-2	TRBJ1-5	once	NA